The 7 T cell receptor beta chains listed next were all sequenced from one sample in a study of CD4 T cells in relation to SARS-CoV-2 and coronaviruses. The data were produced by immunoSEQ multiplex PCR, yet TCRdb's version contains in-frame clones alone and is incomplete. The data hold some 20,000 clones, with approximately 82% observed a single time. These receptors' targets are unknown. Before the COVID-19 pandemic, during about 2011-2019, CD4+ T cells were taken from unexposed donors. CD4+ T cells were isolated from the cells after around eleven days of culture. Sequences were obtained from CD4+ T cells from PBMCs, cultured in vitro. Receptor source: a human donor in good health.

The rearrangement uses TRBV2 and TRBJ2-2; TRBD1 might be the D (6 bases). Looked up from germline, CDR1 is SNHLY and CDR2 is FYNNEI. Trimming pared 6 bases from V and 6 bases from J, leaving 11 bases between. The CDR3 length is 13 residues. CDR3 sequence: CASSYQGSGELFF. CDR3 sequence (DNA): TGTGCCAGCAGCTATCAGGGGTCCGGGGAGCTGTTTTTT.

The rearrangement links TRBV4-1 to TRBJ1-1; no definite D call. This CDR3 contains 17 residues. Germline-derived CDR1 and CDR2 are MGHRA and YSYEKL. Trimming cost V 0 bases and J 9 bases, with 23 bases left between them. CDR3 nucleotides: TGCGCCAGCAGCCAAGATAGATTGGGAGAAGGCAGCTCTAAAGCTTTCTTT. Encoded protein: CASSQDRLGEGSSKAFF.

V is TRBV6-5 and J is TRBJ1-5; TRBD1 agrees at 7 bases. CDR1 is MNHEY, CDR2 SVGAGI, per germline. The CDR3 is 16 residues long. The V and J ends lost 4 bases and 1 base, in that order; junction bases with no gene match: 7. CDR3 region: CASSLQGSSSNQPQHF. CDR3 bases: TGTGCCAGCAGTTTACAGGGGAGTTCGAGCAATCAGCCCCAGCATTTT.

The V and J genes are TRBV5-1 and TRBJ2-5; TRBD1 aligns across 7 bases. The J segment lost 1 base and the V segment lost 7 bases, leaving 7 bases of the junction unmatched. CDR3 length: 14 residues. CDR1 is SGHRS, CDR2 YFSETQ, per germline. The chain's CDR3 is CASGMDRSQETQYF. CDR3 nucleotides: TGCGCCAGCGGGATGGACAGGAGCCAAGAGACCCAGTACTTC. Full variable domain (rest looked up from reference TRBV5-1 and TRBJ2-5): KAGVTQTPRYLIKTRGQQVTLSCSPISGHRSVSWYQQTPGQGLQFLFEYFSETQRNKGNFPGRFSGRQFSNSRSEMNVSTLELGDSALYLCASGMDRSQETQYFGPGTRLLVL.

The gene calls are TRBV6-5 and TRBJ1-6; weak D call: TRBD1 (5 bases). The germline V gene encodes CDR1 MNHEY and CDR2 SVGAGI. The ends were cut back, 10 bases at V and 7 bases at J, with 14 bases in the middle. This CDR3 comprises 13 residues. CDR3 residues: CATTGEGNSPLHF. DNA of the CDR3: TGTGCCACCACCGGGGAGGGGAATTCACCCCTCCACTTT.

The gene calls are TRBV5-1 and TRBJ1-4; 7 bases are a match to TRBD1. The CDR3 length is 17 residues. Germline CDR1 is SGHRS and CDR2 is YFSETQ. J lost 7 bases, V lost 5 bases, and 17 bases had no gene match. CDR3 DNA: TGCGCCAGCAGGCTTTCACGCGACAGGGACGGTGGTGAAAAACTGTTTTTT. Translation gives CASRLSRDRDGGEKLFF.

This chain joins TRBV27 and TRBJ1-1; D call uncertain. The CDR3 covers 14 residues. In germline, CDR1 is MNHEY, CDR2 SMNVEV (reference sequence). V lost 3 bases to trimming and J lost 1 base, with 9 bases between them. CDR3 in DNA: TGTGCCAGCAGTTTTCACCGACAGAACACTGAAGCTTTCTTT. Translation: CASSFHRQNTEAFF.